The rows below give T cell receptor beta chains drawn from one sample of a study of cytomegalovirus exposure and HLA in healthy donors. Method: immunoSEQ multiplex PCR; TCRdb's copy keeps in-frame clones and lacks some. The sample records approximately 120,000 clones, about 96% being singletons. Sequenced: PBMCs. The receptors were gathered from a man aged 18 to 29 in good health and CMV-seronegative. CDR3s include the opening cysteine and the closing phenylalanine or tryptophan. A D gene is named only where the DNA matches it firmly. Size tells how often a clone was seen (once, few, many) or the class of an expanded clone, and some rows leave it out.

V gene	D gene	J gene	clone size	CDR3 protein	CDR3 DNA
TRBV30	-	TRBJ2-7	-	CAWSTGHKISYEQYF	TGTGCCTGGAGTACGGGACACAAGATTTCCTACGAGCAGTACTTC
TRBV6-6	-	TRBJ1-1	-	CASSTGDEAFF	TGTGCCAGCAGTACGGGGGATGAAGCTTTCTTT
TRBV19	-	TRBJ1-1	-	CASSPFQGLNTEAFF	TGTGCCAGTAGTCCCTTCCAGGGGCTGAACACTGAAGCTTTCTTT
TRBV7-9	-	TRBJ2-5	-	CASSLGGSPQETQYF	TGTGCCAGCAGCTTAGGGGGCAGCCCCCAAGAGACCCAGTACTTC
TRBV7-9	TRBD2	TRBJ2-7	-	CASSLAGGPNEQYF	TGTGCCAGCAGCTTAGCGGGAGGGCCCAACGAGCAGTACTTC
TRBV29-1	-	TRBJ2-3	-	CSVRGSAFTDTQYF	TGCAGCGTCAGGGGATCGGCCTTCACAGATACGCAGTATTTT
TRBV5-4	TRBD1	TRBJ1-5	-	CASSSGTGNNQPQHF	TGTGCCAGCAGCTCCGGGACAGGGAACAATCAGCCCCAGCATTTT
TRBV18	-	TRBJ1-3	-	CASSPKEGTGNTIYF	TGTGCCAGCTCCCCTAAAGAGGGAACTGGAAACACCATATATTTT
TRBV11-2	TRBD2	TRBJ2-7	-	CASSGTSGSSYEQYF	TGTGCCAGCAGCGGGACTAGCGGGAGCTCCTACGAGCAGTACTTC
TRBV5-1	TRBD2	TRBJ2-4	-	CASSLGTSGTLYLAKNIQYF	TGCGCCAGCAGCCTCGGGACTAGCGGGACCCTATATCTAGCCAAAAACATTCAGTACTTC
TRBV9	TRBD2	TRBJ2-5	-	CASSVGGTSVQETQYF	TGTGCCAGCAGCGTAGGCGGGACTAGCGTTCAAGAGACCCAGTACTTC
TRBV5-1	TRBD1	TRBJ2-3	-	CASSLTGAGTDTQYF	TGCGCCAGCAGCTTGACAGGGGCGGGCACAGATACGCAGTATTTT
TRBV7-6	TRBD2	TRBJ2-7	-	CASSLVLAGHEQYF	TGTGCCAGCAGCTTAGTACTAGCGGGCCACGAGCAGTACTTC
TRBV15	TRBD1	TRBJ2-7	-	CATSRDRKQGARYEQYF	TGTGCCACCAGCAGAGATAGGAAACAGGGGGCAAGGTACGAGCAGTACTTC
TRBV2	TRBD1	TRBJ1-1	-	CASDKGGRTEAFF	TGTGCCAGCGACAAAGGGGGCCGCACTGAAGCTTTCTTT
TRBV5-1	TRBD1	TRBJ2-2	-	CASSLGTGRTGELFF	TGCGCCAGCAGCTTGGGGACAGGGAGAACCGGGGAGCTGTTTTTT
TRBV25-1	-	TRBJ1-1	-	CASSEYLNTEAFF	TGTGCCAGCAGTGAATACTTGAACACTGAAGCTTTCTTT
TRBV5-4	-	TRBJ2-1	-	CASSLRQSLITSYNEQFF	TGTGCCAGCAGCTTGAGGCAATCCCTTATTACTAGTTACAATGAGCAGTTCTTC
TRBV4-3	-	TRBJ2-2	-	CASSRGQGWDAGELFF	TGCGCCAGCAGCCGGGGTCAGGGGTGGGACGCCGGGGAGCTGTTTTTT
TRBV30	TRBD1	TRBJ2-7	once	CAWSRDRYYEQYF	TGTGCCTGGAGCCGGGACAGGTACTACGAGCAGTACTTC
TRBV28	-	TRBJ1-1	-	CASTRTQGTEAFF	TGTGCCAGCACCAGGACCCAGGGCACTGAAGCTTTCTTT
TRBV9	-	TRBJ1-4	-	CASSPRGDNEKLFF	TGTGCCAGCAGCCCCCGAGGAGATAATGAAAAACTGTTTTTT
TRBV6-5	TRBD2	TRBJ2-7	-	CASSYSASGLGEQYF	TGTGCCAGCAGTTATTCGGCTAGCGGGTTGGGCGAGCAGTACTTC
TRBV5-1	-	TRBJ2-7	-	CATSRGGSYEQYF	TGCGCCACCTCGAGGGGGGGCTCCTACGAGCAGTACTTC
TRBV5-1	-	TRBJ1-4	once	CASSLAQATNEKLFF	TGCGCCAGCAGCTTAGCTCAGGCAACTAATGAAAAACTGTTTTTT
TRBV5-6	TRBD2	TRBJ2-5	-	CASSLRREQGETQYF	TGTGCCAGCAGCTTGAGGCGGGAGCAAGGTGAGACCCAGTACTTC
TRBV29-1	-	TRBJ2-1	few	CSVEDPSASDNEQFF	TGCAGCGTTGAAGATCCATCAGCTAGCGACAATGAGCAGTTCTTC
TRBV6-1	-	TRBJ1-5	-	CASSEDEGEYSNQPQHF	TGTGCCAGCAGTGAAGACGAGGGAGAGTATAGCAATCAGCCCCAGCATTTT
TRBV19	-	TRBJ2-5	-	CASSPRPLETQYF	TGTGCCAGTAGTCCCCGTCCTCTGGAGACCCAGTACTTC
TRBV4-2	-	TRBJ1-3	-	CASSQETQASGNTIYF	TGTGCCAGCAGCCAAGAGACCCAGGCCTCTGGAAACACCATATATTTT
TRBV27	TRBD1	TRBJ2-7	-	CASSSLGTGRYEQYF	TGTGCCAGCAGTTCCCTTGGGACAGGGAGGTACGAGCAGTACTTC
TRBV7-2	TRBD2	TRBJ2-7	-	CASSLALTSGTYEQYF	TGTGCCAGCAGCTTAGCGCTCACTAGCGGTACCTACGAGCAGTACTTC
TRBV15	-	TRBJ2-2	-	CATSSGGQLTGELFF	TGTGCCACCAGCAGTGGCGGGCAATTGACCGGGGAGCTGTTTTTT
TRBV11-2	TRBD1	TRBJ2-2	-	CASSLEWQGAGGELFF	TGTGCCAGCAGCTTAGAATGGCAGGGGGCCGGCGGGGAGCTGTTTTTT
TRBV5-1	TRBD1	TRBJ2-7	-	CASNRSPGTGGAEQYF	TGCGCCAGCAACCGGAGTCCCGGGACAGGGGGCGCCGAGCAGTACTTC
TRBV30	-	TRBJ1-5	once	CAWSVAAALGQPQHF	TGTGCCTGGAGTGTAGCGGCGGCTCTGGGTCAGCCCCAGCATTTT
TRBV30	TRBD2	TRBJ2-7	-	CAWSAGLAGAGMPYEQYF	TGTGCCTGGAGTGCGGGACTAGCGGGAGCCGGGATGCCCTACGAGCAGTACTTC
TRBV6-5	TRBD1	TRBJ2-1	-	CASSRRTGEYNEQFF	TGTGCCAGCAGTAGGAGGACAGGGGAGTACAATGAGCAGTTCTTC
TRBV19	-	TRBJ2-2	-	CASERGGTGELFF	TGTGCCAGCGAGAGGGGGGGCACCGGGGAGCTGTTTTTT
TRBV7-2	TRBD2	TRBJ2-7	-	CASSLTGGRPSYEQYF	TGTGCCAGCAGCTTAACGGGCGGGAGGCCTTCCTACGAGCAGTACTTC
TRBV11-1	TRBD1	TRBJ2-2	few	CASSSGTGNTGELFF	TGTGCCAGCAGCTCCGGGACAGGGAACACCGGGGAGCTGTTTTTT
TRBV5-4	TRBD2	TRBJ2-7	-	CASSLTSGGLYEQYF	TGTGCCAGCAGCCTGACTAGCGGGGGTCTTTACGAGCAGTACTTC
TRBV9	TRBD2	TRBJ2-7	-	CASGGGIAGAHEQYF	TGTGCCAGCGGAGGGGGGATAGCGGGAGCTCACGAGCAGTACTTC
TRBV7-3	TRBD2	TRBJ2-1	-	CASSSFGTSSHNEQFF	TGTGCCAGCAGCTCCTTCGGGACTAGCAGCCACAATGAGCAGTTCTTC
TRBV5-6	-	TRBJ2-7	-	CASSFGDRNNYEQYF	TGTGCCAGCAGCTTCGGCGACAGGAATAACTACGAGCAGTACTTC
TRBV7-9	-	TRBJ1-3	-	CASRRSGNTIYF	TGTGCCAGCCGCAGGTCTGGAAACACCATATATTTT
TRBV27	TRBD1	TRBJ2-1	-	CASSLGTGANEQFF	TGTGCCAGCAGTCTCGGGACAGGGGCCAATGAGCAGTTCTTC